The 16 T cell receptor beta chains in this list originate from one sample, sequenced in a study of T cells after yellow fever vaccination (dated by TCRdb to the late 2010s). Taken with the paper, the label for treatment or condition translates to: live attenuated yellow fever vaccine strain. Libraries were built with 5' RACE. Sequenced using an Illumina NovaSeq 6000. Starting from the raw public reads, TCRdb applied fastp trimming at Q25, assembled clones with MiXCR and retained in-frame beta chains. CDR3 protein sequences are deduplicated, and each keeps its most common genes and DNA. This sample comprises 300,000 to 400,000 distinct CDR3 sequences, around 12% of them detected only once. 3% to 4% of the sample lies in the top ten. The specimen comprised CD4+ T cells sorted from PBMCs, sampled 15 days after the yellow fever booster vaccination. The source is a man aged 18 to 30 who received the YFV17D yellow fever vaccine.

This clonotype has just a few counts. The chain couples TRBV5-1 to TRBJ2-3, with 11 bases aligning to TRBD2. The V segment lost 6 bases and the J segment 6 bases; nucleotides outside the gene matches: 9. This CDR3 region has 15 residues. Per the germline V gene, CDR1 is SGHRS and CDR2 is YFSETQ. CDR3 residues: CASTLLAGDWDTQYF. CDR3 in DNA: TGCGCCAGCACCCTACTAGCGGGGGACTGGGATACGCAGTATTTT.

This clonotype turned up a few times. This chain joins TRBV20-1 and TRBJ2-7, with a weak D call TRBD1 (7 bases). CDR3 length: 14 amino acids. V lost 1 base and J 7 bases, leaving 17 bases between the germline ends. Germline V gene data show CDR1 as DFQATT and CDR2 as SNEGSKA (reference sequence). The CDR3 region is CSARGDPTGREQYV. CDR3 sequence (DNA): TGCAGTGCTAGAGGCGACCCGACAGGGAGGGAGCAGTACGTC.

The chain uses TRBV7-9 and TRBJ1-6; D remains unclear. V was clipped by 4 bases and J by 10 bases, with 8 bases between them. The germline V gene encodes CDR1 SEHNR and CDR2 FQNEAQ (reference sequence). This CDR3 region has 12 residues. This chain's CDR3 is CASSYEGSPLHF. CDR3 DNA sequence: TGTGCCAGCAGCTATGAAGGGTCACCCCTCCACTTT.

The chain has TRBV20-1 and TRBJ2-7; 11 bases fit TRBD2. The CDR3 length is 15 residues. Germline CDR1 DFQATT, CDR2 SNEGSKA (reference sequence). V shed 0 bases, J shed 3 bases, and the junction held 4 bases outside the gene matches. CDR3 sequence: CSARDPTSGDYEQYV. CDR3 coding DNA: TGCAGTGCTAGAGATCCGACTAGCGGGGACTACGAGCAGTACGTC.

The table lists this clonotype with a few counts. The CDR3 bases are TGCGCCAGCAGCTTGGACCATGGGAACACTGAAGCTTTCTTT. This gives the protein CASSLDHGNTEAFF. The chain joins TRBV5-1 to TRBJ1-1; unclear D gene. CDR3 length: 14 amino acids. Germline values: CDR1 SGHRS, CDR2 YFSETQ. Trimming removed 0 bases at V and 1 base at J, with 7 bases between.

The J gene is TRBJ1-5, the V gene TRBV7-9, with D possibly being TRBD1 (5 bases). Germline V CDR1 and CDR2: SEHNR, FQNEAQ (reference sequence). This CDR3 has 14 residues. Trimming shortened V by 5 bases and J by 3 bases, and 11 bases separated the two germline ends. In DNA form, the CDR3 reads TGTGCCAGCAGCGACGGGGCAATCAATCAGCCCCAGCATTTT. Translating it yields CASSDGAINQPQHF.

The chain uses TRBV7-3 and TRBJ2-2, with TRBD2 identical over 12 bases. CDR3 length equals 15 residues. V lost 2 bases, J lost 5 bases, and 0 bases stayed unmatched. Germline CDR1 and CDR2: SGHTA and FQGTGA. The CDR3 protein is CASSLLAGGTGELFF. In DNA form, the CDR3 reads TGTGCCAGCAGCTTACTAGCGGGGGGGACCGGGGAGCTGTTTTTT.

CDR3 sequence reads: CSARGWGRTDTQYF. Written as DNA, the CDR3 is TGCAGTGCTAGAGGTTGGGGGCGCACAGATACGCAGTATTTT. This chain connects TRBV20-1 to TRBJ2-3, with TRBD1 as a possible D gene (6 bases). The ends were cut back, 1 base at V and 1 base at J, with 9 bases in the middle. Looked up from germline, CDR1 is DFQATT and CDR2 is SNEGSKA (reference sequence). The CDR3 runs 14 residues.

This sequence joins TRBV20-1 and TRBJ2-4; D possibly corresponds to TRBD1 (6 bases). Trimming pared 3 bases from V and 8 bases from J, leaving 17 bases between. The CDR3 is 14 amino acids. From germline, CDR1 is DFQATT and CDR2 SNEGSKA (reference sequence). CDR3 loop: CSASAAQGRDIQYF. In nucleotides, the CDR3 is TGCAGTGCTAGCGCTGCGCAGGGGAGAGACATTCAGTACTTC.

This clonotype was counted at least ten times. The V and J genes are TRBV29-1 and TRBJ1-4; D gene unclear. The CDR3 has 14 amino acids. V lost 2 bases to trimming and J lost 0 bases, with 7 bases between them. The germline V gene has CDR1 SQVTM and CDR2 ANQGSEA. The CDR3 DNA reads TGCAGCGTTGAATTAGCCCCAACTAATGAAAAACTGTTTTTT. This translates into CSVELAPTNEKLFF.

The sample holds a few counts of this clonotype. The V call is TRBV6-5, the J call TRBJ2-7; D uncertain. CDR1 and CDR2 (germline): MNHEY, SVGAGI. The CDR3 has 12 amino acids. The V end lost 5 bases, the J end lost 7 bases, and 12 bases lay between the germline ends. The CDR3 DNA is TGTGCCAGCAGTCTATTCATGGGGGAGCAGTACTTC. Translating it yields CASSLFMGEQYF.

The V gene is TRBV5-1, the J gene TRBJ2-3; D is unresolved. Germline V gene sequence: CDR1 SGHRS, CDR2 YFSETQ. Trimming shortened V by 6 bases and J by 0 bases, and 11 bases separated the two germline ends. This CDR3 contains 14 residues. The CDR3 DNA reads TGCGCCAGCACAGGATCCTTGAGCACAGATACGCAGTATTTT. This translates into CASTGSLSTDTQYF.

This clonotype occurred a few times. The chain couples TRBV11-2 to TRBJ2-7; no reliable D call. The germline V gene encodes CDR1 SGHAT and CDR2 FQNNGV. The V gene lost 2 bases and the J gene lost 3 bases, with 14 bases spanning the gap. This CDR3 contains 15 residues. The CDR3, as DNA: TGTGCCAGCAGCTTACCCCTGAGGTGGGGCTACGAGCAGTACTTC. Translated, it gives CASSLPLRWGYEQYF.

The chain carries TRBV7-9 and TRBJ1-1; weak D call: TRBD1 (5 bases). CDR1 and CDR2 from the germline V gene are SEHNR and FQNEAQ (reference sequence). Trimming removed 5 bases from V and 6 bases from J, with 16 bases in between. The CDR3 covers 14 residues. CDR3 in DNA: TGTGCCAGCAGCGATCAGACCAGGGTCCCTGAAGCTTTCTTT. Translated: CASSDQTRVPEAFF.

This clonotype came up a few times. The chain joins TRBV18 to TRBJ1-1; 9 positions agree with TRBD1. CDR1 is KGHSH and CDR2 is LQKENI in the germline V gene. The CDR3 loop spans 18 amino acids. V shed 3 bases, J shed 1 base, and the junction held 12 bases outside the gene matches. The CDR3, as DNA: TGTGCCAGCTCACCTACTTACCAGACGGGACAGGGGAACACTGAAGCTTTCTTT. It encodes CASSPTYQTGQGNTEAFF.

The chain links TRBV7-2 to TRBJ2-2; D unclear. This CDR3 region has 15 residues. The V gene lost 1 base and the J gene lost 5 bases, with 11 bases spanning the gap. Germline V gene lookup returns CDR1 SGHTA and CDR2 FQGNSA. CDR3 sequence (DNA): TGTGCCAGCAGCTTAGACCTACATCCAACCGGGGAGCTGTTTTTT. This codes for CASSLDLHPTGELFF.